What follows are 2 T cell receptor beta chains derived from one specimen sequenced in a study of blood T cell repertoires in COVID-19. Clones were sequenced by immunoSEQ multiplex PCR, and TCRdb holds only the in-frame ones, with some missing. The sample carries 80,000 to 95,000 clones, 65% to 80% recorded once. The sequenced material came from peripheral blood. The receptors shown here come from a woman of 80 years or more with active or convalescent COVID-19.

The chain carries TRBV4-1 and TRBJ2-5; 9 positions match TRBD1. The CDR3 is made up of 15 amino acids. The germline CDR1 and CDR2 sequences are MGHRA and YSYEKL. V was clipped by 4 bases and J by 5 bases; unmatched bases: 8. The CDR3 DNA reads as TGCGCCAGCAGCCTCGGACAGGGGTTTATGGAGACCCAGTACTTC. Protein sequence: CASSLGQGFMETQYF.

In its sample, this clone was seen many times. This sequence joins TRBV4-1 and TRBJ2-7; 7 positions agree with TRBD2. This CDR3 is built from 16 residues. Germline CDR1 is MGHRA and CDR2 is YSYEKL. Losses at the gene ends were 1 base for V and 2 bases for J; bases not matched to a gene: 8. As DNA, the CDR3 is TGCGCCAGCAGCCAAGTCCCCGGCGGGGGAACCTACGAGCAGTACTTC. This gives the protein CASSQVPGGGTYEQYF.